What follows is one T cell receptor beta chain and its context. The antigen it binds to is not known. No clone much larger than this one lies a single base away; base qualities are absent. The sample is drawn from a study of lymphopenia after photon versus proton radiotherapy (dated 2019 in TCRdb). Background on the whole study: The immunological effects of photon versus proton radiation therapy were compared in patients with gastrointestinal tumors who developed high-grade lymphopenia. The goal of the study was to describe how the two radiation modalities differ in their effects on the immune system. The cohort comprised 15 to 20 patients with gastrointestinal tumors who received either photon or proton therapy and then developed lymphopenia. Study-level results and caveats: Once the lymphocyte count had reached its nadir, the repertoires of photon-treated patients showed oligoclonal expansion, particularly of CD8+ Temra cells, and this expansion drove the decline in diversity. During treatment, patients who received proton therapy stayed relatively stable, whereas patients who received photon therapy lost naive T cells and TCR diversity and gained effector/memory populations. The survival association was assessed only in patients who died, and the authors presented better survival with proton therapy as a possibility rather than a demonstrated result. Across the cohort, a larger post-nadir drop in TCR diversity was inversely correlated with overall survival time among patients who died.

Preparation of the library involved the immunoSEQ multiplex PCR assay. T cell repertoires were profiled by deep sequencing of rearranged TCR beta loci, alongside multiparametric flow cytometry. TCRdb stores this immuneACCESS table with in-frame sequences only. Part of the clones is absent; in the studies checked, under half of the shortfall reflects unresolved V genes, and no reason is known for the rest. Across this sample there are some 30,000 clones, with over 75% seen only once. In total, the top ten clones hold roughly 14% of the sample. The germline V gene (reference sequence) gives CDR1 as LNHDA and CDR2 as SQIVND. Reading from cysteine to phenylalanine, the CDR3 counts 14 amino acids. The kept DNA is CDR3 alone, 42 bases in frame from the first base. The trim is 3 bases for V and 5 bases for J, with a gap of 13 bases between the germline ends.

The sequencing here drew on peripheral blood, taken from a patient treated with proton-based radiotherapy. The chain was built from TRBV19 and TRBJ1-2; matching of 5 bases hints at TRBD1 as the D gene. This TCR came from a woman aged 70 to 79 with pancreatic cancer. The bases are TGTGCCAGTAGTATGGGGTCGGGGCCATATGGCTACACCTTC. It codes for CASSMGSGPYGYTF.